These 8 T cell receptor beta chains originate from one sample sequenced in a study of blood T cells in healthy people across ages. PCR was performed a second time for about 6 to 11 cycles using a sample-barcoded 5' primer and a J-beta primer mix. A single record per CDR3 protein comes from TCRdb applying MiXCR to the 5' RACE reads. This table holds roughly 1 million distinct CDR3 sequences, around 25% found once. These data were also reused for a study on T cells of mothers and their children.

Sequencing was carried out using blood. The receptor set was obtained from a girl aged 2-10 years in good health.

This clonotype appeared a few times. This sequence joins TRBV6-1 and TRBJ2-3; no clear D gene. This CDR3 spans 14 amino acids. Germline assignment: CDR1 MNHNS and CDR2 SASEGT. Deletions cut 8 bases from V and 1 base from J, with 13 bases between. As DNA, the CDR3 is TGTGCCAGCCGGCGTAGTGACCGCACAGATACGCAGTATTTT. It translates to CASRRSDRTDTQYF.

The chain carries TRBV9 and TRBJ2-7; no clear D gene. The CDR3 runs to 15 residues. Per germline, CDR1 SGDLS and CDR2 YYNGEE. V was pared by 6 bases and J by 0 bases, with 16 bases between. The CDR3 loop is CASNKGEDFSYEQYF. The CDR3 region has the DNA TGTGCCAGCAATAAAGGCGAAGACTTCTCCTACGAGCAGTACTTC. The whole variable domain, filled in from reference TRBV9 and TRBJ2-7, reads DSGVTQTPKHLITATGQRVTLRCSPRSGDLSVYWYQQSLDQGLQFLIQYYNGEERAKGNILERFSAQQFPDLHSELNLSSLELGDSALYFCASNKGEDFSYEQYFGPGTRLTVT.

J is TRBJ1-3 and V is TRBV5-5; D unclear. The CDR3 runs to 14 residues. Trimming stripped 0 bases from V and 1 base from J, with 5 bases between. CDR1 is SGHKS and CDR2 is YYEKEE in the germline V gene (reference sequence). CDR3 bases: TGTGCCAGCAGCTTGGACGGGTCTGGAAACACCATATATTTT. Encoded protein: CASSLDGSGNTIYF.

This chain connects TRBV28 to TRBJ1-1; D call uncertain. The V gene's germline CDR1 is MDHEN and CDR2 SYDVKM. V lost 7 bases, J lost 3 bases, and 12 bases lay in between. This CDR3 region has 13 residues. This chain's CDR3 is CASTRGSYTEAFF. The CDR3 DNA is TGTGCCAGCACGCGTGGCTCCTACACTGAAGCTTTCTTT.

A few counts support this clonotype. The J gene is TRBJ1-4, the V gene TRBV2; TRBD1 agrees at 7 bases. The CDR3 totals 12 residues. With 4 bases clipped from V and 15 bases from J, the junction kept 8 bases outside the gene matches. CDR1 and CDR2 (germline): SNHLY, FYNNEI. This chain's CDR3 is CASSGGIGQVFF. The CDR3 DNA is TGTGCCAGCAGTGGAGGGATCGGACAGGTGTTTTTT.

CDR3 nucleotide sequence: TGCAGTGCAACACAGGGGGTCGATGAAAAACTGTTTTTT. Translated, it gives CSATQGVDEKLFF. The chain links TRBV20-1 to TRBJ1-4; 8 positions agree with TRBD1. Germline-derived CDR1 and CDR2 are DFQATT and SNEGSKA (reference sequence). The CDR3 sequence is 13 residues long. V shed 6 bases, J shed 6 bases, and the junction held 6 bases outside the gene matches.

This clonotype was recorded at least ten times. The DNA of the CDR3 is TGCAGTGCTAGAGATCCATTCGGGGGGCCCCTCTACAATGAGCAGTTCTTC. Translated, it gives CSARDPFGGPLYNEQFF. This sequence joins TRBV20-1 and TRBJ2-1; weak D call: TRBD2 (7 bases). Trimming removed 0 bases at V and 3 bases at J, with 18 bases between. In germline, CDR1 is DFQATT, CDR2 SNEGSKA (reference sequence). CDR3 length equals 17 residues.

The rearrangement uses TRBV24-1 and TRBJ1-5; D might be TRBD1 (6 bases). Trimming pared 4 bases from V and 6 bases from J, leaving 18 bases between. The CDR3 covers 16 residues. Germline-derived CDR1 and CDR2 are KGHDR and SFDVKD. CDR3 sequence: CATSDCGTPRGQPQHF. The DNA for the CDR3 is TGTGCCACCAGTGACTGCGGGACACCGAGGGGTCAGCCCCAGCATTTT.